This TCR beta chain was retrieved from a study of blood T cell repertoires in COVID-19 (dated by TCRdb to 2018 to 2021). Some background on the complete study: The collaborator samples originated in the United States, Italy and Spain and spanned the acute and convalescent phases of COVID-19. HLA class I and class II types, where available, came from metadata supplied by the sample provider rather than from assay-based typing. Sample metadata almost always included a de-identified subject ID, COVID-19 status, age in years and sex. Samples came from the ongoing ImmuneRACE study (first 160 participants) plus 1,254 subjects from 6 global collaborators. A freely available public database, intended as a resource for researchers studying the immune response to SARS-CoV-2, is where the repertoires were released. Deeply sampled blood TCRbeta repertoires from subjects exposed to, actively infected with, or recovered from COVID-19 were included in the dataset. The material from the prospective study consisted of cDNA or gDNA derived from T cells, B-cell-depleted T cells, or PBMCs.

The paper's findings and limits, for the study overall: How much clinical and demographic metadata was included differed by source and by participant, and the metadata was provided uncurated.

As regards this clone: Its cognate antigen has yet to be identified. No qualities accompany the bases; no much larger clone lies one base away.

Each collaborating institution followed its own protocols to collect whole blood in K2EDTA tubes. Collaborator samples were shipped for TCRbeta analysis as frozen whole blood, isolated PBMCs, or DNA extracted from either sample type. TCRbeta CDR3 regions were amplified from genomic DNA using the immunoSEQ Assay, a bias-controlled multiplex PCR. Per the original workflow: Within the assay, amplification of reference gene primers was used to estimate how many nucleated cells each sample contained. To quantify the absolute abundance of each unique TCRbeta CDR3 rearrangement, sequence reads were collapsed and filtered. For each sample, productive Simpson clonality was calculated by taking the square root of Simpson's diversity index across productive rearrangements. The table was pulled from immuneACCESS by TCRdb, which kept in-frame rearrangements only. Such tables lose some clones; where checked, under half of the loss comes from unresolved V genes, and the rest has no known cause. V and J calls and clone size are those listed in that table; D and trimming were worked out from the DNA. Across this sample there are over 200,000 clones, with around 85% seen only once. 6% to 9.5% of the sample is held by the ten biggest clonotypes.

Input material: peripheral blood. This sequence originates from a woman of 80 years or more with acute or convalescent COVID-19.

The CDR3: CASSLTARSPTDTQYF. The sequence in DNA is TGTGCCAGCAGCTTAACGGCTAGGTCCCCCACAGATACGCAGTATTTT. Recombination joined TRBV7-3 with TRBJ2-3; no confident D gene assignment can be made. The trim is 0 bases for V and 2 bases for J, with a gap of 12 bases between the germline ends. From the cysteine up to the phenylalanine, the CDR3 has a length of 16 residues. Solely the CDR3 DNA is kept, with 48 bases framed from the first base. CDR1 and CDR2 were assigned from the germline V gene as SGHTA and FQGTGA.